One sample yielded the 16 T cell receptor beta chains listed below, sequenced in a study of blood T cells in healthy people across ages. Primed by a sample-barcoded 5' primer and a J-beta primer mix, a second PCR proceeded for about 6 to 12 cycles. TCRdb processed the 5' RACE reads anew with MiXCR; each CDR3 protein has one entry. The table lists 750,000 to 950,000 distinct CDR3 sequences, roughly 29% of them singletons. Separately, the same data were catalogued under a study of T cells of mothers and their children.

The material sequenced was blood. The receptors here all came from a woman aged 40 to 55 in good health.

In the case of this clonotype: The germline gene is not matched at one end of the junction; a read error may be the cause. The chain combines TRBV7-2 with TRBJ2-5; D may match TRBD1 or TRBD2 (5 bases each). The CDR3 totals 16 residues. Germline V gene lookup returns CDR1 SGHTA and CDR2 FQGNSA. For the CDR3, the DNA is TGTGCTAGCAGCCGAGAGGGGACCCTCCCTAGGGAGACCCAGTACTTC. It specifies CASSREGTLPRETQYF.

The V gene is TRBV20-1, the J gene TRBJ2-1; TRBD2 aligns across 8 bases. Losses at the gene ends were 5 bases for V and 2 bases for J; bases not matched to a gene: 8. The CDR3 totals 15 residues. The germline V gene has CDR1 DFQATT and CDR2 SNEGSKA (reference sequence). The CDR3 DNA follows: TGCAGTGCTGGGGGACTAGTGGGGCCCTACAATGAGCAGTTCTTC. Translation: CSAGGLVGPYNEQFF.

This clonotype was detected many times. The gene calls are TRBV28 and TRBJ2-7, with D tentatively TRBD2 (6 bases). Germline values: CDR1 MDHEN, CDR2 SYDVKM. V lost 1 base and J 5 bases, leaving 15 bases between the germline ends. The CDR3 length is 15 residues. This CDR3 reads CASSLSSRGSDEQYF. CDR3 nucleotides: TGTGCCAGCAGTTTATCAAGTCGGGGGAGCGACGAGCAGTACTTC.

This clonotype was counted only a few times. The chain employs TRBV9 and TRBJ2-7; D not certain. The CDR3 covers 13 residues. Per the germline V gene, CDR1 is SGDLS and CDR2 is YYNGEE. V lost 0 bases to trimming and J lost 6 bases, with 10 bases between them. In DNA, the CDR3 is TGTGCCAGCAGCGTAGGTGCCCAGCGCGAGCAGTACTTC. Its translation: CASSVGAQREQYF.

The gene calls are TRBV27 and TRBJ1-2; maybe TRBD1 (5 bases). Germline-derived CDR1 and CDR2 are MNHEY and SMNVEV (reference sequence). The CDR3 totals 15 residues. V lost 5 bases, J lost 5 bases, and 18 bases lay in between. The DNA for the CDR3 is TGTGCCAGCAGTCCTCGTGAGGGGATATTGTATGGCTACACCTTC. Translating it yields CASSPREGILYGYTF.

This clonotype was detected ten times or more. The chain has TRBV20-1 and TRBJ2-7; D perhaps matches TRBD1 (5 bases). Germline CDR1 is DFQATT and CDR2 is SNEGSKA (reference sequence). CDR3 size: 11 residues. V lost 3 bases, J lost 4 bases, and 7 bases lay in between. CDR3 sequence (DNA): TGCAGTGCTAGCAGGGCTTACGAGCAGTACTTC. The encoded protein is CSASRAYEQYF.

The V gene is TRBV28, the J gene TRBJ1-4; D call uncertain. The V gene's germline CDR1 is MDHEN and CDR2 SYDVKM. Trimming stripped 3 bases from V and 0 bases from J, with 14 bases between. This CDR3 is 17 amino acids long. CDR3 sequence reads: CASSFSAAAATNEKLFF. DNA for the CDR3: TGTGCCAGCAGTTTTTCCGCGGCAGCGGCAACTAATGAAAAACTGTTTTTT.

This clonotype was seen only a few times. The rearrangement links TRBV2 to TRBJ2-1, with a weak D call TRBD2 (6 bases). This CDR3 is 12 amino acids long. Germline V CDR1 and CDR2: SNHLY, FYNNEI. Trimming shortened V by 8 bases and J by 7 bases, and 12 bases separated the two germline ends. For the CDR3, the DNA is TGTGCCAGCGGTGTGGGGGGTAATGAGCAGTTCTTC. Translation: CASGVGGNEQFF. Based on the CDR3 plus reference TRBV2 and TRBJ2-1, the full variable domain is EPEVTQTPSHQVTQMGQEVILRCVPISNHLYFYWYRQILGQKVEFLVSFYNNEISEKSEIFDDQFSVERPDGSNFTLKIRSTKLEDSAMYFCASGVGGNEQFFGPGTRLTVL.

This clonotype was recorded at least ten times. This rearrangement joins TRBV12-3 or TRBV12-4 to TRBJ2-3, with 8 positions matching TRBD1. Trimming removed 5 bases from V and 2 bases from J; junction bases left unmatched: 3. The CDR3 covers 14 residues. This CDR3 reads CASSGTGTTDTQYF. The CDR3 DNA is TGTGCCAGCAGTGGGACAGGTACCACAGATACGCAGTATTTT.

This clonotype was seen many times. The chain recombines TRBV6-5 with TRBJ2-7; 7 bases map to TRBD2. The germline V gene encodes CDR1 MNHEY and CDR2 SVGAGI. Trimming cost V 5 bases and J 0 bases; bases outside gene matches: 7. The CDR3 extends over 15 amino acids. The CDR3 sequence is CASSPSGTSSYEQYF. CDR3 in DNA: TGTGCCAGCAGTCCTAGCGGAACCAGCTCCTACGAGCAGTACTTC.

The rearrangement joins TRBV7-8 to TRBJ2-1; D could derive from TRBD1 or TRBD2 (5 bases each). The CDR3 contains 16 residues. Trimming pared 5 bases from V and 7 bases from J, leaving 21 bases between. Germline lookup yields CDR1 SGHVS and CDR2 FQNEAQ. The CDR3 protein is CASSLPGAPLKNEQFF. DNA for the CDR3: TGTGCCAGCAGCCTCCCCGGGGCCCCCCTTAAGAATGAGCAGTTCTTC. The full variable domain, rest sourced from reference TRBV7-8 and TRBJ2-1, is GAGVSQSPRYKVAKRGQDVALRCDPISGHVSLFWYQQALGQGPEFLTYFQNEAQLDKSGLPSDRFFAERPEGSVSTLKIQRTQQEDSAVYLCASSLPGAPLKNEQFFGPGTRLTVL.

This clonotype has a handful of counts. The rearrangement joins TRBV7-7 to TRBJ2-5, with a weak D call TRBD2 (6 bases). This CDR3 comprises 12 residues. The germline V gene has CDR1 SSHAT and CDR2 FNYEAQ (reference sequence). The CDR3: CASGWDQETQYF. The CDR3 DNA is TGTGCTAGCGGTTGGGATCAGGAGACCCAGTACTTC.

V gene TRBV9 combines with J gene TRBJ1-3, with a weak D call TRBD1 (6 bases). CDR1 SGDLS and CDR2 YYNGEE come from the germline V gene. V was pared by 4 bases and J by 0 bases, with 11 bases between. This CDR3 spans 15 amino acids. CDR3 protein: CASSSDRNSGNTIYF. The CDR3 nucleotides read TGTGCCAGCAGCTCCGACAGGAACTCTGGAAACACCATATATTTT.

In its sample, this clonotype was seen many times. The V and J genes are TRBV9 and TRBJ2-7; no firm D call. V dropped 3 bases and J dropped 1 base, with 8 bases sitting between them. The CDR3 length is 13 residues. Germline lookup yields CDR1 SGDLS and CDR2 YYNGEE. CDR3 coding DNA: TGTGCCAGCAGCGATCAGGCTTCCTACGAGCAGTACTTC. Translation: CASSDQASYEQYF.

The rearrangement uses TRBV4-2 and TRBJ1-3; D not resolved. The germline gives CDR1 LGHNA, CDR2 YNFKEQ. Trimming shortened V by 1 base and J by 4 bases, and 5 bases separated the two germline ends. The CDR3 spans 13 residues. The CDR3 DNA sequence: TGTGCCAGCAGCCAAGCGGGGGGAAACACCATATATTTT. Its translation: CASSQAGGNTIYF.

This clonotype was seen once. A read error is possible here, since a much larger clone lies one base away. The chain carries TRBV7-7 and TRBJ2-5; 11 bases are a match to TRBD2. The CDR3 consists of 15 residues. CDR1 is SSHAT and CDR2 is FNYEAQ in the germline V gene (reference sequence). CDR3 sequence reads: CASSFSPLAGGTQYF. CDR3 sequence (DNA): TGTGCTAGCAGCTTTAGCCCGCTAGCGGGGGGGACCCAGTACTTC.